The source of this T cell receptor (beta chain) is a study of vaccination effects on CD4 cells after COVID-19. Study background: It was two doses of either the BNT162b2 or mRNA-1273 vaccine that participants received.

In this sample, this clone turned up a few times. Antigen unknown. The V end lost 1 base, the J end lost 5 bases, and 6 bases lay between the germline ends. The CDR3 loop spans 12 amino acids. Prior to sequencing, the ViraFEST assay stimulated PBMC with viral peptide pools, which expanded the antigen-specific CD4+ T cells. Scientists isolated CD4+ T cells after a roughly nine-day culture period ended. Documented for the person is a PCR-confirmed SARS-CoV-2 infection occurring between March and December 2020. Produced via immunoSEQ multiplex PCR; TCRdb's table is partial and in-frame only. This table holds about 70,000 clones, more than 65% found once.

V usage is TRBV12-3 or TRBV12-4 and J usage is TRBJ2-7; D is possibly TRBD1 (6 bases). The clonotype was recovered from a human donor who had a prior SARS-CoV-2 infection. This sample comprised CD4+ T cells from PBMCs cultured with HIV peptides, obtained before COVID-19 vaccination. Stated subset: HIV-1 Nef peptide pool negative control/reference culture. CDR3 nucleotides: TGTGCCAGCAGTTTAGGGGGGCACGAGCAGTACTTC. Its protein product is CASSLGGHEQYF.